This T cell receptor (beta chain) was documented in a study of shared clonotypes between healthy human individuals. Trimming took off 4 bases at V and 1 base at J, with 16 bases between the two ends. Germline V gives CDR1 MGHRA, CDR2 YSYEKL. The CDR3 is 17 residues long. Assay used: immunoSEQ multiplex PCR; TCRdb lists only in-frame clones, some missing. The data show some 470,000 clones, 76% seen once. In its sample, this clone was seen a few times. Its target is unknown. Overall study results and limits: Read depth was anticipated to influence clonotype sharing among donors. Owing to a small donor count, the genetic and exposure-history diversity represented was limited.

Adult Caucasians living in Nashville, Tennessee made up all of the donors. The receptor was isolated from a woman aged 40-49 years in good health. Some clones in this sample may be carry-over from other donors' samples. Sequenced input: PBMCs. This chain links TRBV4-1 with TRBJ2-2, with no clear D. In nucleotides, the CDR3 is TGCGCCAGCAGCCGCATAGACATGGGATTGAACACCGGGGAGCTGTTTTTT. It codes for CASSRIDMGLNTGELFF.